Below, 17 T cell receptor beta chains from the same sample are listed, as sequenced in a study of T-cell reconstitution after alpha-beta-depleted transplantation in children. Unique molecular identifiers tagged the TCRbeta library. TCRdb reprocessed the PCR reads via MiXCR and lists one record per CDR3 protein. The table shows 780,000 or so distinct CDR3 sequences, with approximately 15% occurring only once. Sequenced here: PBMCs, mostly from graft donor cells, sampled 360 days after TCRalphabeta/CD19-depleted stem cell transplant. These receptors all stem from a male patient between 10 and 17 years old who had a stem cell transplant for acute lymphoblastic leukemia, so the T cells may come from the graft donor.

This chain joins TRBV4-2 and TRBJ2-7, with D possibly matching TRBD1 (6 bases). The V end was cut by 4 bases, the J end by 5 bases, with 15 bases between. The length of the CDR3 is 14 residues. CDR1 is LGHNA, CDR2 YNFKEQ, per germline. Here the CDR3 DNA reads TGTGCCAGCAGCCCACTCACAGGGTTACACGAGCAGTACTTC. Translation gives CASSPLTGLHEQYF.

This clonotype was detected many times. J is TRBJ2-5 and V is TRBV28; a weak D match, TRBD2 (5 bases). The CDR3 spans 13 residues. V dropped 2 bases and J dropped 4 bases, with 8 bases sitting between them. Germline V lookup: CDR1 MDHEN, CDR2 SYDVKM. CDR3 nucleotides: TGTGCCAGCAGTTTAACCGGGATAGAGACCCAGTACTTC. This sequence encodes CASSLTGIETQYF.

This clonotype was seen more than once but under ten times. The chain joins TRBV15 to TRBJ2-4, with 9 bases matching TRBD2. The CDR3 consists of 14 residues. Germline values: CDR1 LNHNV, CDR2 YYDKDF (reference sequence). V lost 1 base to trimming and J lost 8 bases; unmatched junction nucleotides: 3. This CDR3 is CATSRGSGSDIQYF. The CDR3 region has the DNA TGTGCCACCAGCAGAGGTAGCGGGAGCGACATTCAGTACTTC.

V is TRBV30 and J is TRBJ2-3; tentatively, D is TRBD2 (5 bases). This CDR3 has 15 residues. Trimming removed 3 bases from V and 4 bases from J, with 17 bases in between. The germline CDR1 and CDR2 sequences are GTSNPN and SVGIG (reference sequence). The CDR3 spells CAWRRWTANPDTQYF. The DNA for the CDR3 is TGTGCCTGGAGGCGCTGGACTGCGAACCCAGATACGCAGTATTTT.

A word on this clonotype: The CDR3 carries no conserved terminal phenylalanine or tryptophan, so it likely arises from a read error. No DNA is shown, since the ends of the CDR3 on it are uncertain; the CDR3 is the one TCRdb lists. The chain carries TRBV3-1 and TRBJ2-1; TRBD2, the table's D call, lacks a check against the DNA. Per the germline V gene, CDR1 is LGHDT and CDR2 is YNNKEL (reference sequence). The CDR3 comprises 12 residues, both ends counted. The CDR3 sequence: CASSQAGGPRDL.

This clonotype was detected a few times. The V and J genes are TRBV9 and TRBJ2-3, with 8 bases aligning to TRBD2. The germline V gene has CDR1 SGDLS and CDR2 YYNGEE. J lost 6 bases, V lost 0 bases, and 9 bases had no gene match. This CDR3 region has 16 residues. The CDR3 DNA sequence: TGTGCCAGCAGCGTAGGTAGCGGGAAGCGCAAGGATACGCAGTATTTT. Encoded protein: CASSVGSGKRKDTQYF.

This clonotype has just a few counts. The chain carries TRBV9 and TRBJ1-5; D remains ambiguous. CDR1 is SGDLS, CDR2 YYNGEE, per germline. V shed 0 bases and J shed 0 bases, with 10 bases lying between them. This CDR3 has 16 amino acids. CDR3 loop: CASSVDGEPSNQPQHF. The CDR3 DNA reads TGTGCCAGCAGCGTAGACGGCGAACCTAGCAATCAGCCCCAGCATTTT.

CDR3 sequence reads: CASSPRALAGDPEQYF. For the CDR3, the DNA is TGTGCCAGCTCACCACGGGCCCTAGCGGGAGACCCCGAGCAGTACTTC. V usage is TRBV18 and J usage is TRBJ2-7; 10 bases are shared with TRBD2. CDR1 is KGHSH, CDR2 LQKENI, per germline. CDR3 length equals 16 residues. Trimming cost V 1 base and J 6 bases; bases outside gene matches: 9.

A few counts support this clonotype. The rearrangement joins TRBV5-1 to TRBJ2-1; 7 bases match TRBD1. Germline V gene lookup returns CDR1 SGHRS and CDR2 YFSETQ. V lost 4 bases, J lost 2 bases, and 3 bases stayed unmatched. The CDR3 is 14 amino acids. The CDR3: CASSEGQTYNEQFF. The CDR3 nucleotides read TGCGCCAGCAGCGAGGGACAGACCTACAATGAGCAGTTCTTC. Full variable domain (outside the CDR3, taken from reference TRBV5-1 and TRBJ2-1): KAGVTQTPRYLIKTRGQQVTLSCSPISGHRSVSWYQQTPGQGLQFLFEYFSETQRNKGNFPGRFSGRQFSNSRSEMNVSTLELGDSALYLCASSEGQTYNEQFFGPGTRLTVL.

The genes are TRBV5-1 and TRBJ1-4, with D possibly TRBD1 on 5 matching bases. Trimming stripped 3 bases from V and 8 bases from J, with 20 bases between. The CDR3 consists of 16 residues. Germline-derived CDR1 and CDR2 are SGHRS and YFSETQ. The CDR3 loop reads CASSSLVTVPHEKLFF. The CDR3 DNA reads TGCGCCAGCAGCTCCCTCGTGACAGTTCCGCACGAAAAACTGTTTTTT.

In this sample, this clonotype turned up a few times. At one of its ends the junction is not consistent with the germline gene, which may arise from a read error. The chain joins TRBV28 to TRBJ2-7; unclear D gene. Per germline, CDR1 MDHEN and CDR2 SYDVKM. This CDR3 contains 14 residues. For the CDR3, the DNA is TGTGCCAGAAGTTTAGGACGGAAGAGTACCGAGCAGTACTTC. Translation gives CARSLGRKSTEQYF.

The V and J genes are TRBV24-1 and TRBJ2-7; 8 nucleotides agree with TRBD1. With V trimmed by 5 bases and J by 5 bases, 4 bases remained unmatched. CDR1 and CDR2 from the germline V gene are KGHDR and SFDVKD. The CDR3 consists of 13 residues. The CDR3 loop reads CATSGGQGHEQYF. The CDR3 DNA reads TGTGCCACCAGTGGCGGACAGGGCCACGAGCAGTACTTC.

The chain links TRBV6-5 to TRBJ2-7; TRBD1 is a possible D gene (5 bases). The CDR3 covers 17 residues. Trimming removed 2 bases from V and 7 bases from J, with 24 bases in between. In germline, CDR1 is MNHEY, CDR2 SVGAGI. The DNA of the CDR3 is TGTGCCAGCAGTTACCAGAGTATCCAGGGATTTTTGGGAGAGCAGTACTTC. It yields the protein CASSYQSIQGFLGEQYF.

This clonotype was seen a handful of times. CDR3 in amino acids: CASSIPRRARRGYNEQFF. DNA of the CDR3: TGTGCCAGCAGCATACCCCGCAGAGCCCGGAGGGGCTACAATGAGCAGTTCTTC. The chain combines TRBV11-1 with TRBJ2-1, with D possibly matching TRBD2 (6 bases). Germline CDR1 SGHAT, CDR2 FQDESV (reference sequence). V lost 5 bases to trimming and J lost 3 bases, with 23 bases between them. This CDR3 spans 18 amino acids.

CDR3 region: CAISEPPGYEQFF. The CDR3 DNA reads TGTGCCATCAGTGAGCCCCCGGGATATGAGCAGTTCTTC. The V call is TRBV10-3, the J call TRBJ2-1, with a weak D call TRBD2 (5 bases). The V gene's germline CDR1 is ENHRY and CDR2 SYGVKD. The CDR3 covers 13 residues. The V gene lost 2 bases and the J gene lost 8 bases, with 10 bases spanning the gap.

This clonotype was counted ten times or more. The genes are TRBV7-9 and TRBJ2-1; D is tentatively TRBD1 or TRBD2 (5 bases each). V was cut by 3 bases and J by 1 base, with 13 bases left in between. The CDR3 is 16 amino acids. Germline lookup yields CDR1 SEHNR and CDR2 FQNEAQ (reference sequence). The CDR3 spells CASSLRGFRSYNEQFF. CDR3 nucleotide sequence: TGTGCCAGCAGCTTGAGGGGTTTTCGGTCCTACAATGAGCAGTTCTTC.

The rearrangement joins TRBV27 to TRBJ2-7; the D call may be TRBD1 or TRBD2 (5 bases each). Trimming cost V 1 base and J 4 bases, with 11 bases left between them. Per the germline V gene, CDR1 is MNHEY and CDR2 is SMNVEV (reference sequence). This CDR3 region has 14 residues. The CDR3 DNA reads TGTGCCAGCAGTTTATACTGGGACGGTTACGAGCAGTACTTC. The encoded protein is CASSLYWDGYEQYF.